The 3 T cell receptor beta chains presented below share a single source sample, sequenced in a study of breast tumors, draining lymph nodes, adjacent tissues. Axillary draining lymph nodes of breast cancer patients supplied the node samples. Each CDR3 protein gets one entry after TCRdb re-called the multiplex PCR reads with MiXCR. Of about 180,000 distinct CDR3 sequences in the sample, roughly a third were seen once. Input material: axillary lymph node tissue. These receptors were obtained from a female donor with breast cancer. Some clones in this sample may be carry-over from other donors' samples.

This clonotype was detected only once. V usage is TRBV5-6 and J usage is TRBJ2-7, with a possible D match to TRBD2 (6 bases). This CDR3 has 13 residues. CDR1 and CDR2 (germline): SGHDT, YYEEEE. V lost 2 bases to trimming and J lost 6 bases, with 12 bases between them. CDR3 sequence (DNA): TGTGCCAGCAGCTTATGGAGGGCCACCGAGCAGTACTTC. Translation gives CASSLWRATEQYF.

This rearrangement joins TRBV9 to TRBJ1-3; D not certain. The length of the CDR3 is 10 residues. Per the germline V gene, CDR1 is SGDLS and CDR2 is YYNGEE. Trimming removed 1 base from V and 10 bases from J, with 3 bases in between. The CDR3 loop reads CASSVNTIYF. The CDR3 DNA reads as TGTGCCAGCAGCGTAAATACCATATATTTT.

This clonotype was seen many times. The CDR3 is CASGFVLAGGPHEQYF. As DNA, the CDR3 is TGTGCTAGTGGTTTCGTGTTAGCGGGAGGGCCTCACGAGCAGTACTTC. The genes are TRBV12-5 and TRBJ2-7; 11 positions match TRBD2. Trimming removed 3 bases from V and 5 bases from J; junction bases left unmatched: 9. The CDR3 spans 16 residues. Germline V lookup: CDR1 LGHNT, CDR2 FRNRAP.